What follows are 29 T cell receptor beta chains derived from one specimen sequenced in a study of CD4+ T cells in melanoma (dated by TCRdb to 2022 to 2024). Libraries were built with the immunoSEQ multiplex PCR assay. TCRdb mirrors the immuneACCESS table, restricted to in-frame sequences. Some clones are absent from its copies; in checked studies, under half trace to an unresolved V gene, and the reason for the others is unknown. The sample contains 45,000 or so clones, approximately 92% of them found a single time. The top ten clones comprise 12% of the sample. Sequencing was performed on peripheral blood. These receptors were taken from a human donor with melanoma.

There are a few counts of this clone. This chain links TRBV7-9 with TRBJ1-2; no firm D call. Germline V gives CDR1 SEHNR, CDR2 FQNEAQ (reference sequence). The CDR3 contains 15 residues. V was trimmed by 1 base and J by 3 bases, leaving 12 bases between them. DNA of the CDR3: TGTGCCAGCAGCTTAGAATTGTCTGAACACTATGGCTACACCTTC. It is translated as CASSLELSEHYGYTF.

The chain joins TRBV28 to TRBJ1-1; a weak D match, TRBD1 (6 bases). The ends were cut back, 6 bases at V and 7 bases at J, with 18 bases in the middle. The CDR3 sequence is 14 residues long. Germline CDR1 is MDHEN and CDR2 is SYDVKM. CDR3 coding DNA: TGTGCCAGCAGCGGGTACGGGGGGCGAGTTGAAGCTTTCTTT. Its protein product is CASSGYGGRVEAFF.

The CDR3 protein is CASSLLAEETQYF. CDR3 nucleotide sequence: TGTGCCAGCAGTTTACTAGCGGAAGAGACCCAGTACTTC. This chain joins TRBV27 and TRBJ2-5; TRBD2 agrees at 7 bases. Germline trimming cut 2 bases from V and 3 bases from J; bases unmatched to any gene: 0. This CDR3 is 13 amino acids long. CDR1 MNHEY and CDR2 SMNVEV come from the germline V gene (reference sequence).

The chain links TRBV18 to TRBJ2-2; 8 nucleotides align to TRBD1. Germline V gene lookup returns CDR1 KGHSH and CDR2 LQKENI. Trimming at V came to 3 bases and at J to 7 bases, leaving 4 bases not matched to a gene. This CDR3 contains 14 residues. CDR3 residues: CASSPFGQGGELFF. The CDR3 region has the DNA TGTGCCAGCTCACCGTTTGGACAGGGCGGGGAGCTGTTTTTT.

The chain uses TRBV5-1 and TRBJ1-2; 8 positions agree with TRBD1. The CDR3 length is 15 residues. Germline CDR1 reads SGHRS; CDR2 reads YFSETQ. J was trimmed by 2 bases and V by 2 bases; bases with no gene match: 5. DNA of the CDR3: TGCGCCAGCAGCTTAGACAGGGGTGCAAACTATGGCTACACCTTC. Amino acid sequence: CASSLDRGANYGYTF.

The chain combines TRBV6-6 with TRBJ1-1; 10 bases agree with TRBD1. The CDR3 is made up of 12 amino acids. The V segment lost 10 bases and the J segment 7 bases; nucleotides outside the gene matches: 6. The germline CDR1 and CDR2 sequences are MNHNY and SVGAGI (reference sequence). In DNA form, the CDR3 reads TGTGCCACCCTGACAGGGGGCTTTGAAGCTTTCTTT. This encodes CATLTGGFEAFF.

The chain couples TRBV28 to TRBJ2-7; 9 bases align to TRBD1. Germline lookup yields CDR1 MDHEN and CDR2 SYDVKM. V shed 5 bases and J 2 bases; nucleotides not matched to a gene: 4. There are 14 residues in the CDR3. CDR3 nucleotide sequence: TGTGCCAGCAGTCCGGGGACAGGGACCTACGAGCAGTACTTC. It is translated as CASSPGTGTYEQYF. Looking up the rest from reference TRBV28 and TRBJ2-7 gives the full variable domain: DVKVTQSSRYLVKRTGEKVFLECVQDMDHENMFWYRQDPGLGLRLIYFSYDVKMKEKGDIPEGYSVSREKKERFSLILESASTNQTSMYLCASSPGTGTYEQYFGPGTRLTVT.

This clone is a singleton in its sample. The gene calls are TRBV5-5 and TRBJ1-2; D gene unclear. CDR3 length: 12 residues. Trimming stripped 6 bases from V and 7 bases from J, with 13 bases between. CDR1 is SGHKS, CDR2 YYEKEE, per germline (reference sequence). The CDR3 loop is CASTIGGFGYTF. The CDR3 bases are TGTGCCAGCACCATTGGTGGGTTTGGCTACACCTTC.

V usage is TRBV19 and J usage is TRBJ1-5; 9 bases fit TRBD1. CDR1 is LNHDA, CDR2 SQIVND, per germline (reference sequence). J lost 7 bases, V lost 7 bases, and 11 bases had no gene match. This CDR3 region has 15 residues. The CDR3 loop is CASTPGQGVRQPQHF. Here the CDR3 DNA reads TGTGCCAGTACTCCGGGACAGGGAGTCAGGCAGCCCCAGCATTTT.

V and J are TRBV6-5 and TRBJ1-1; D remains ambiguous. CDR3 length equals 13 residues. V lost 5 bases to trimming and J lost 1 base, with 8 bases between them. Per germline, CDR1 MNHEY and CDR2 SVGAGI. The CDR3 here is CASSSTANTEAFF. In nucleotides, the CDR3 is TGTGCCAGCAGTAGTACAGCGAACACTGAAGCTTTCTTT.

The chain carries TRBV18 and TRBJ2-5, with D uncertain. The J call may be faulty, since TRBJ2-7 better matches the DNA end. CDR1 is KGHSH and CDR2 is LQKENI in the germline V gene. CDR3 length: 13 amino acids. In DNA, the CDR3 is TGTGCCAGCTCCGGCTTTTCAAACTACGAGCAGTACTTC. It is translated as CASSGFSNYEQYF.

The chain couples TRBV5-1 to TRBJ2-2; D is ambiguous. The CDR3 is 11 residues long. The V and J ends lost 0 bases and 9 bases respectively, with 3 bases between them. Germline V gene lookup returns CDR1 SGHRS and CDR2 YFSETQ. In DNA form, the CDR3 reads TGCGCCAGCAGCTTGGCCCGGGAGCTGTTTTTT. Protein product: CASSLARELFF.

The rearrangement links TRBV7-9 to TRBJ2-5; 12 nucleotides match TRBD2. CDR3 length: 16 amino acids. Germline CDR1 is SEHNR and CDR2 is FQNEAQ (reference sequence). V dropped 3 bases and J dropped 2; count of bases not matched to a gene: 4. CDR3 sequence: CASSFTSGGRQETQYF. CDR3 coding DNA: TGTGCCAGCAGCTTTACTAGCGGGGGGCGTCAAGAGACCCAGTACTTC.

The V and J genes are TRBV28 and TRBJ1-5, with a tentative D call TRBD1 (5 bases). Trimming shortened V by 3 bases and J by 2 bases, and 11 bases separated the two germline ends. Germline V gene data show CDR1 as MDHEN and CDR2 as SYDVKM. This CDR3 is built from 15 residues. CDR3 in DNA: TGTGCCAGCAGTTTGGGGCCATGGGGCAATCAGCCCCAGCATTTT. This translates into CASSLGPWGNQPQHF.

The chain links TRBV7-3 to TRBJ2-3; possibly TRBD1 for D (6 bases). This CDR3 comprises 15 residues. V was cut by 4 bases and J by 5 bases, with 16 bases left in between. CDR1 is SGHTA and CDR2 is FQGTGA in the germline V gene. The CDR3 here is CASSSTGTTGDTQYF. DNA for the CDR3: TGTGCCAGCAGCTCAACCGGGACGACAGGAGATACGCAGTATTTT.

This clone was seen a few times. The chain combines TRBV7-2 with TRBJ1-5, with a weak D call TRBD1 (6 bases). V was cut by 5 bases and J by 3 bases, with 11 bases left in between. Germline V CDR1 and CDR2: SGHTA, FQGNSA. This CDR3 is built from 14 residues. CDR3 nucleotide sequence: TGTGCCAGCAGCCAGACAGGAGACAATCAGCCCCAGCATTTT. The encoded protein is CASSQTGDNQPQHF.

The chain is built from TRBV7-2 and TRBJ1-4; TRBD1 might be the D (6 bases). The CDR3 has 15 amino acids. Trimming removed 5 bases at V and 0 bases at J, with 10 bases between. CDR1 is SGHTA and CDR2 is FQGNSA in the germline V gene. Here the CDR3 DNA reads TGTGCCAGCAGCCGACAGGTAGCAACTAATGAAAAACTGTTTTTT. Amino acids: CASSRQVATNEKLFF.

This chain links TRBV5-8 with TRBJ2-7, with 8 bases matching TRBD2. The CDR3 is 18 amino acids. J gave up 0 bases and V 0 bases, and 11 bases lay outside the gene matches. Germline V gene lookup returns CDR1 SGHTS and CDR2 YDEGEE. Here the CDR3 reads CASSLGERGSWSSYEQYF. CDR3 in DNA: TGTGCCAGCAGCTTGGGGGAGCGGGGGAGCTGGAGCTCCTACGAGCAGTACTTC. Variable domain in full (rest from reference TRBV5-8 and TRBJ2-7): EAGVTQSPTHLIKTRGQQATLRCSPISGHTSVYWYQQALGLGLQFLLWYDEGEERNRGNFPPRFSGRQFPNYSSELNVNALELEDSALYLCASSLGERGSWSSYEQYFGPGTRLTVT.

The rearrangement links TRBV6-5 to TRBJ1-2, with no clear D. V gave up 6 bases and J gave up 3 bases, with 17 bases separating them. CDR1 and CDR2 (germline): MNHEY, SVGAGI. The CDR3 runs 15 residues. The CDR3: CASRPGREPYYGYTF. CDR3 DNA: TGTGCCAGCAGGCCCGGACGAGAACCATACTATGGCTACACCTTC.

This CDR3 reads CATSRHPSDEQYF. As DNA, the CDR3 is TGTGCCACCAGCAGGCACCCGTCCGACGAGCAGTACTTC. V is TRBV15 and J is TRBJ2-7; no clear D. Germline CDR1 reads LNHNV; CDR2 reads YYDKDF (reference sequence). The germline V and J ends were trimmed by 3 bases and 5 bases, with 11 bases remaining between them. CDR3 size: 13 residues.

The rearrangement joins TRBV30 to TRBJ1-2; 8 bases align to TRBD1. The CDR3 loop spans 14 amino acids. Trimming took 3 bases from V and 4 from J; bases not matched to a gene: 7. Germline assignment: CDR1 GTSNPN and CDR2 SVGIG (reference sequence). The CDR3 DNA reads TGTGCCTGGAGGGCAGGGGGCAGTGTCTATGGCTACACCTTC. Translated, it gives CAWRAGGSVYGYTF.

The chain employs TRBV9 and TRBJ2-3, with 7 bases matching TRBD2. J lost 0 bases, V lost 2 bases, and 6 bases had no gene match. Looked up from germline, CDR1 is SGDLS and CDR2 is YYNGEE. The CDR3 is 16 residues long. The CDR3 region has the DNA TGTGCCAGCAGCGTGTGGAGCGGGGTTAGCACAGATACGCAGTATTTT. It is translated as CASSVWSGVSTDTQYF.

J is TRBJ1-6 and V is TRBV5-1; tentative D call: TRBD1 (5 bases). Trimming removed 0 bases at V and 6 bases at J, with 19 bases between. The length of the CDR3 is 18 residues. CDR1 and CDR2 from the germline V gene are SGHRS and YFSETQ. The CDR3, as DNA: TGCGCCAGCAGCTTGGAGCAGGGTTCGGACTGGACTAATTCACCCCTCCACTTT. This codes for CASSLEQGSDWTNSPLHF.

J is TRBJ2-7 and V is TRBV5-5; D perhaps matches TRBD1 (5 bases). The CDR3 is 17 amino acids. Trimming pared 4 bases from V and 5 bases from J, leaving 25 bases between. The V gene's germline CDR1 is SGHKS and CDR2 YYEKEE (reference sequence). The CDR3 sequence is CASSPKSRQPSSDEQYF. The CDR3 nucleotides read TGTGCCAGCAGCCCCAAATCTAGACAGCCTTCTTCTGACGAGCAGTACTTC.

The chain couples TRBV7-3 to TRBJ2-2; 10 bases agree with TRBD1. The V and J ends lost 3 bases and 6 bases, in that order; junction bases with no gene match: 7. The CDR3 has 16 residues. Germline CDR1 and CDR2: SGHTA and FQGTGA. As DNA, the CDR3 is TGTGCCAGCAGCTTTTGGGATGGACAGGGGGCCGGGGAGCTGTTTTTT. Translating gives CASSFWDGQGAGELFF.

This chain links TRBV5-1 with TRBJ2-7, with D tentatively TRBD2 (6 bases). Looked up from germline, CDR1 is SGHRS and CDR2 is YFSETQ. CDR3 size: 15 residues. V was pared by 1 base and J by 3 bases, with 14 bases between. The CDR3 is CASSLIDGGGYEQYF. The CDR3 DNA reads TGCGCCAGCAGCTTGATTGACGGGGGAGGCTACGAGCAGTACTTC.

There are a few counts of this clone. This chain joins TRBV9 and TRBJ2-1; the D gene is possibly TRBD1 (5 bases). The CDR3 is made up of 15 amino acids. Germline V gene data show CDR1 as SGDLS and CDR2 as YYNGEE. V was shortened by 6 bases and J by 0 bases, with 13 bases between the two germline ends. The CDR3 DNA is TGTGCCAGCAACGCGCAGGGAAACTCCTACAATGAGCAGTTCTTC. This translates into CASNAQGNSYNEQFF.

The rearrangement links TRBV7-9 to TRBJ2-5; D is unclear. CDR1 is SEHNR, CDR2 FQNEAQ, per germline (reference sequence). The V gene lost 1 base and the J gene lost 5 bases, with 8 bases spanning the gap. CDR3 length equals 13 residues. Here the CDR3 reads CASSLEVGETQYF. The DNA of the CDR3 is TGTGCCAGCAGCTTAGAGGTTGGGGAGACCCAGTACTTC.

This chain connects TRBV6-5 to TRBJ2-7; 7 bases fit TRBD1. In germline, CDR1 is MNHEY, CDR2 SVGAGI. This CDR3 region has 14 residues. The J segment lost 6 bases and the V segment lost 2 bases, leaving 7 bases of the junction unmatched. The CDR3 region has the DNA TGTGCCAGCAGTTACCTCGACAGGGCGCGCGAGCAGTACTTC. Residues: CASSYLDRAREQYF.